This T cell receptor beta chain comes out of a study of shared clonotypes between healthy human individuals. Study-wide background: The composition of the donors was two women and three men aged 18 to 49. General study findings and limits: Represented diversity (both genetic and exposure-history) was limited by the small number of donors.

Worth noting for this clone: The antigen remains unidentified.

Germline assignment: CDR1 LNHDA and CDR2 SQIVND (reference sequence). Between the trimmed V and J ends, which lost 10 bases and 4 bases, there was a span of 13 bases. The CDR3 spans 13 residues. Sequencing was performed with immunoSEQ multiplex PCR; in TCRdb, only in-frame clones are kept and a portion is missing. The sample lists around 1.9 million clones, just under 95% occurring once. Terminally differentiated effector memory CD45RA+ cells were left out of the naive CD8 fraction, which was CD45RO-negative and positively selected for CCR7. This clonotype was obtained from a man aged 18 to 30 in good health. Some clones in this sample may be carry-over from other donors' samples. The rearrangement links TRBV19 to TRBJ1-4, with D tentatively TRBD1 (5 bases). The sequencing sample was made of naive CD8+ T cells from PBMCs. CDR3 nucleotides: TGTGCCACCCTGGGACGGCTTAATGAAAAACTGTTTTTT. It translates to CATLGRLNEKLFF. The full variable domain, in which reference TRBV19 and TRBJ1-4 provide the parts outside the CDR3, is DGGITQSPKYLFRKEGQNVTLSCEQNLNHDAMYWYRQDPGQGLRLIYYSQIVNDFQKGDIAEGYSVSREKKESFPLTVTSAQKNPTAFYLCATLGRLNEKLFFGSGTQLSVL.